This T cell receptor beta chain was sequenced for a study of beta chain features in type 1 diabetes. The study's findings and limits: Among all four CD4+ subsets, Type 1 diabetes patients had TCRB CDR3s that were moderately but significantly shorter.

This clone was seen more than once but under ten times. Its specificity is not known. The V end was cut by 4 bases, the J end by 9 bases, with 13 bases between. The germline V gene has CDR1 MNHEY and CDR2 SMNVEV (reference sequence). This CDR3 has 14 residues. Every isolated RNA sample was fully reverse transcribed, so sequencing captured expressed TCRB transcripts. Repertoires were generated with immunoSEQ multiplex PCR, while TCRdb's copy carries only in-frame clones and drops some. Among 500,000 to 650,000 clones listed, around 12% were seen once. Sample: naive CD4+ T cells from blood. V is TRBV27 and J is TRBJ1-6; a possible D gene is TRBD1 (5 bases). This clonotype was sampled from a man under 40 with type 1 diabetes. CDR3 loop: CASSSRDPVSPLHF. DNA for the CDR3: TGTGCCAGCAGTTCCCGGGACCCTGTTTCACCCCTCCACTTT.